The 31 T cell receptor beta chains below were found in one sample sequenced in a study of Ad26.COV2.S vaccination and SARS-CoV-2 variants. Stated treatment: around 19 received Ad26.COV2.S at low or high dose, single or two shots; about 5 received placebo; per-sample allocation not given. Sampling happened 63 days after the first vaccine or placebo injection. Sequencing used immunoSEQ multiplex PCR; TCRdb keeps in-frame clones, though not all of them. The data show about 380,000 clones, with 83% seen just once and almost 7.5% held by the top ten. The input for sequencing was peripheral blood, taken in a trial of Ad26.COV2.S vaccine versus placebo. These receptors were collected from a person between 18 and 60 years old who received the Ad26.COV2.S COVID-19 vaccine or a placebo.

The rearrangement links TRBV6-5 to TRBJ2-3, with no clear D. CDR1 and CDR2 (germline): MNHEY, SVGAGI. CDR3 length: 14 residues. V was cut by 6 bases and J by 0 bases, with 10 bases left in between. The CDR3 DNA reads as TGTGCCAGCAGCCTTTACAGAAGCACAGATACGCAGTATTTT. Translated: CASSLYRSTDTQYF.

The rearrangement joins TRBV19 to TRBJ2-6, with TRBD1 matching 10 bases. Germline V gene data show CDR1 as LNHDA and CDR2 as SQIVND (reference sequence). The CDR3 covers 14 residues. The CDR3 coding sequence is TGTGCTTCCGGACAGGGGGTTGGGGCCAACGTCCTGACTTTC. It specifies CASGQGVGANVLTF.

The table lists this clone with a count of one. The V and J genes are TRBV29-1 and TRBJ2-1, with 7 nucleotides matching TRBD2. The CDR3 totals 12 residues. Germline V gene lookup returns CDR1 SQVTM and CDR2 ANQGSEA. Trimming removed 4 bases from V and 6 bases from J; junction bases left unmatched: 3. CDR3 protein: CSVGGGTNEQFF. In DNA, the CDR3 is TGCAGCGTTGGGGGAGGGACCAATGAGCAGTTCTTC.

A note on this clone: This sample includes further DNA sequences coding for the same CDR3. The rearrangement joins TRBV11-2 to TRBJ1-1; D is undetermined. The germline gives CDR1 SGHAT, CDR2 FQNNGV. V lost 1 base, J lost 1 base, and 7 bases lay in between. CDR3 size: 14 residues. The CDR3 coding sequence is TGTGCCAGCAGCTTAGTAGGAGGGAACACTGAAGCTTTCTTT. Its protein is CASSLVGGNTEAFF.

The gene calls are TRBV9 and TRBJ2-7, with a tentative D call TRBD2 (6 bases). The CDR3 spans 12 residues. V was pared by 0 bases and J by 11 bases, with 12 bases between. CDR1 is SGDLS and CDR2 is YYNGEE in the germline V gene. Written as DNA, the CDR3 is TGTGCCAGCAGCGTAGGTGGAGGGGAGGAGTACTTC. Protein: CASSVGGGEEYF.

The gene calls are TRBV5-1 and TRBJ2-1; 13 nucleotides match TRBD2. The CDR3 runs to 15 residues. Germline CDR1 and CDR2: SGHRS and YFSETQ. Trimming took 4 bases from V and 7 from J; bases not matched to a gene: 5. This CDR3 is CASSQGLAGLNEQFF. DNA for the CDR3: TGCGCCAGCAGCCAGGGACTAGCGGGATTAAATGAGCAGTTCTTC.

V is TRBV15 and J is TRBJ1-1; 8 bases line up with TRBD1. V lost 5 bases, J lost 5 bases, and 7 bases stayed unmatched. Germline-derived CDR1 and CDR2 are LNHNV and YYDKDF (reference sequence). The CDR3 is 14 amino acids. In nucleotides, the CDR3 is TGTGCCACCAGCGCCCGGACAGGGAGGACTGAAGCTTTCTTT. Its translation is CATSARTGRTEAFF.

The chain couples TRBV10-1 to TRBJ1-1, with 7 positions matching TRBD1. The CDR3 has 16 amino acids. V was clipped by 11 bases and J by 4 bases; unmatched bases: 19. Germline CDR1 and CDR2: WNHNN and SYGVQD (reference sequence). The CDR3 bases are TGCGCCTGCCCCGGGACAGTGTCGATTTCGGGCACTGAAGCTTTCTTT. The encoded protein is CACPGTVSISGTEAFF.

With respect to this clone: Relative to the germline gene, one junction end is altered; a read error may explain this. The chain uses TRBV28 and TRBJ1-2; D call uncertain. Germline V gene sequence: CDR1 MDHEN, CDR2 SYDVKM. This CDR3 comprises 12 residues. This chain's CDR3 is CLAGEKRLGYTF. The CDR3 DNA sequence: TGCCTAGCGGGCGAAAAGAGACTTGGCTACACCTTC.

This chain connects TRBV7-9 to TRBJ1-6; TRBD1 is a possible D gene (5 bases). This CDR3 region has 15 residues. CDR1 is SEHNR, CDR2 FQNEAQ, per germline (reference sequence). The ends were cut back, 5 bases at V and 7 bases at J, with 15 bases in the middle. The DNA of the CDR3 is TGTGCCAGCAGCCCGAAAGGGACGGTGAATTCACCCCTCCACTTT. Translation: CASSPKGTVNSPLHF.

The CDR3 DNA follows: TGTGCCAGCAGTTCGACAGGCTCGGGCACTGAAGCTTTCTTT. Its protein product is CASSSTGSGTEAFF. The V call is TRBV2, the J call TRBJ1-1; D might be TRBD1 (6 bases). Trimming pared 5 bases from V and 4 bases from J, leaving 14 bases between. Germline loops: CDR1 SNHLY, CDR2 FYNNEI. This CDR3 contains 14 residues.

The rearrangement uses TRBV7-2 and TRBJ2-1; 7 nucleotides match TRBD2. Trimming at V came to 5 bases and at J to 7 bases, leaving 8 bases not matched to a gene. The CDR3 is 14 residues long. Germline CDR1 SGHTA, CDR2 FQGNSA. The CDR3 coding sequence is TGTGCCAGCAGCCTTAGGGGTAGCGGGAATGAGCAGTTCTTC. Translated, it gives CASSLRGSGNEQFF.

The chain has TRBV19 and TRBJ1-2; D is possibly TRBD1 (5 bases). The length of the CDR3 is 14 residues. Trimming left V 5 bases short and J 3 bases short, with 13 bases between. The V gene's germline CDR1 is LNHDA and CDR2 SQIVND (reference sequence). CDR3 amino acids: CASSVVARDYGYTF. In DNA, the CDR3 is TGTGCCAGTAGTGTAGTGGCCAGGGACTATGGCTACACCTTC.

The chain joins TRBV15 to TRBJ2-7, with D uncertain. V lost 1 base and J lost 3, with 13 bases in between. Germline lookup yields CDR1 LNHNV and CDR2 YYDKDF (reference sequence). The CDR3 covers 15 residues. In DNA, the CDR3 is TGTGCCACCAGCAGAGGTAGAGGCCAGAACTACGAGCAGTACTTC. It translates to CATSRGRGQNYEQYF.

The chain links TRBV7-3 to TRBJ2-7; D possibly corresponds to TRBD2 (5 bases). Trimming left V 5 bases short and J 6 bases short, with 17 bases between. The CDR3 consists of 14 residues. The germline gives CDR1 SGHTA, CDR2 FQGTGA. CDR3 protein: CASSPRRGLGEQYF. The DNA of the CDR3 is TGTGCCAGCAGCCCCCGACGGGGTTTGGGCGAGCAGTACTTC.

The chain uses TRBV7-3 and TRBJ2-7; TRBD1 agrees at 9 bases. Germline V gives CDR1 SGHTA, CDR2 FQGTGA. Unmatched junction bases numbered 7, after V lost 5 bases and J lost 2 bases. The length of the CDR3 is 15 residues. The CDR3 here is CASSATGGPTYEQYF. The CDR3 DNA follows: TGTGCCAGCAGCGCAACAGGGGGCCCCACCTACGAGCAGTACTTC. Combining the CDR3 with reference TRBV7-3 and TRBJ2-7 gives the whole variable domain GAGVSQTPSNKVTEKGKYVELRCDPISGHTALYWYRQSLGQGPEFLIYFQGTGAADDSGLPNDRFFAVRPEGSVSTLKIQRTERGDSAVYLCASSATGGPTYEQYFGPGTRLTVT.

The genes are TRBV3-1 (or the pseudogene TRBV3-2) and TRBJ2-5; D unclear. The germline V and J ends were trimmed by 3 bases and 2 bases, with 4 bases remaining between them. The CDR3 has 12 amino acids. Germline CDR1 reads LGHDT; CDR2 reads YNNKEL (reference sequence). The CDR3 DNA reads TGTGCCAGCAGCCAGCATCAAGAGACCCAGTACTTC. Translation: CASSQHQETQYF.

This clone appeared a single time. V is TRBV10-3 and J is TRBJ2-7; unclear D gene. Germline lookup yields CDR1 ENHRY and CDR2 SYGVKD. The CDR3 runs 12 residues. Trimming removed 8 bases from V and 1 base from J, with 9 bases in between. The CDR3 sequence: CAIGGVSYEQYF. The CDR3 coding sequence is TGTGCCATCGGTGGGGTTTCCTACGAGCAGTACTTC.

The V gene is TRBV5-1, the J gene TRBJ1-6; D is uncertain. Trimming took off 4 bases at V and 2 bases at J, with 7 bases between the two ends. This CDR3 contains 14 residues. Germline CDR1 and CDR2: SGHRS and YFSETQ. Here the CDR3 DNA reads TGCGCCAGCAGCGCCGGGACCTATAATTCACCCCTCCACTTT. Protein product: CASSAGTYNSPLHF.

This sequence joins TRBV27 and TRBJ2-3, with TRBD2 as a possible D gene (5 bases). This CDR3 comprises 17 residues. V lost 2 bases, J lost 2 bases, and 17 bases lay in between. Germline CDR1 is MNHEY and CDR2 is SMNVEV (reference sequence). CDR3 region: CASSLIDERTLTDTQYF. CDR3 coding DNA: TGTGCCAGCAGTTTAATAGATGAGCGGACCCTCACAGATACGCAGTATTTT.

The chain carries TRBV13 and TRBJ2-1, with 11 bases lining up with TRBD2. The ends lost 5 bases at V and 1 base at J; junction bases unmatched: 4. This CDR3 spans 16 amino acids. Per the germline V gene, CDR1 is PRHDT and CDR2 is FYEKMQ (reference sequence). The CDR3 sequence is CASSSGTSGSYNEQFF. CDR3 DNA sequence: TGTGCCAGCAGCAGCGGGACTAGCGGTTCCTACAATGAGCAGTTCTTC.

The chain combines TRBV6-5 with TRBJ2-1; TRBD2 matches at 9 bases. This CDR3 comprises 15 residues. Trimming removed 5 bases from V and 4 bases from J; junction bases left unmatched: 6. Germline V CDR1 and CDR2: MNHEY, SVGAGI. CDR3 DNA sequence: TGTGCCAGCAGTATTTCTAGCGGGACTTACAATGAGCAGTTCTTC. Protein product: CASSISSGTYNEQFF.

This chain joins TRBV5-1 and TRBJ1-1, with D hard to call. V was trimmed by 8 bases and J by 5 bases, leaving 13 bases between them. Germline V gene sequence: CDR1 SGHRS, CDR2 YFSETQ. This CDR3 region has 12 residues. The CDR3 protein is CASGNSETEAFF. The CDR3 DNA reads TGCGCCAGTGGAAACAGTGAAACTGAAGCTTTCTTT.

V gene TRBV24-1 combines with J gene TRBJ2-2; D not certain. Germline assignment: CDR1 KGHDR and CDR2 SFDVKD. The CDR3 is made up of 14 amino acids. Trimming shortened V by 6 bases and J by 2 bases, and 9 bases separated the two germline ends. CDR3: CATSIGLNTGELFF. CDR3 sequence (DNA): TGTGCCACCAGTATCGGGCTTAACACCGGGGAGCTGTTTTTT.

CDR3 in amino acids: CASRTTSSLEQYF. As DNA, the CDR3 is TGTGCCAGCAGAACCACTAGTTCCCTCGAGCAGTACTTC. The chain combines TRBV12-3 or TRBV12-4 with TRBJ2-7; D perhaps matches TRBD2 (5 bases). CDR3 length equals 13 residues. V was trimmed by 6 bases and J by 6 bases, leaving 15 bases between them.

The count of this clone is one. V usage is TRBV6-5 and J usage is TRBJ1-6; possibly TRBD1 for D (6 bases). The CDR3 spans 14 residues. The ends were cut back, 7 bases at V and 5 bases at J, with 12 bases in the middle. CDR1 MNHEY and CDR2 SVGAGI come from the germline V gene. CDR3 region: CASTGQTNNSPLHF. DNA for the CDR3: TGTGCCAGCACTGGACAGACTAATAATTCACCCCTCCACTTT.

The J gene is TRBJ1-4, the V gene TRBV14; D is unresolved. CDR1 SGHDN and CDR2 FVKESK come from the germline V gene. This CDR3 is built from 14 residues. V dropped 6 bases and J dropped 0 bases, with 8 bases sitting between them. CDR3 DNA sequence: TGTGCCAGCAGGGCAGAGGCAACTAATGAAAAACTGTTTTTT. This gives the protein CASRAEATNEKLFF. Full variable domain (remainder filled in from reference TRBV14 and TRBJ1-4): EAGVTQFPSHSVIEKGQTVTLRCDPISGHDNLYWYRRVMGKEIKFLLHFVKESKQDESGMPNNRFLAERTGGTYSTLKVQPAELEDSGVYFCASRAEATNEKLFFGSGTQLSVL.

Only one count was recorded for this clone. This chain joins TRBV18 and TRBJ1-1; maybe TRBD1 (5 bases). The length of the CDR3 is 13 residues. The germline gives CDR1 KGHSH, CDR2 LQKENI. Deletions cut 2 bases from V and 4 bases from J, with 8 bases between. The CDR3 sequence: CASSPDRGTEAFF. The DNA for the CDR3 is TGTGCCAGCTCACCAGACAGAGGCACTGAAGCTTTCTTT.

This clone was seen a single time. The rearrangement links TRBV9 to TRBJ2-3; D is uncertain. The V end was cut by 1 base, the J end by 1 base, with 7 bases between. This CDR3 comprises 14 residues. Germline CDR1 reads SGDLS; CDR2 reads YYNGEE. CDR3 protein: CASSVILGTDTQYF. The CDR3 bases are TGTGCCAGCAGCGTAATTCTTGGCACAGATACGCAGTATTTT.

The chain joins TRBV4-1 to TRBJ2-3; D possibly uses TRBD1 or TRBD2 (6 bases each). V dropped 1 base and J dropped 2 bases, with 16 bases sitting between them. The CDR3 extends over 17 amino acids. The V gene's germline CDR1 is MGHRA and CDR2 YSYEKL. CDR3 loop: CASSQGGAQGLTDTQYF. The CDR3 nucleotides read TGCGCCAGCAGCCAAGGGGGGGCACAGGGTCTCACAGATACGCAGTATTTT.

This chain uses TRBV27 with TRBJ2-7; 9 nucleotides agree with TRBD1. The germline CDR1 and CDR2 sequences are MNHEY and SMNVEV (reference sequence). The CDR3 covers 14 residues. V shed 8 bases, J shed 7 bases, and the junction held 12 bases outside the gene matches. CDR3 protein: CASFSTGGDREQYF. The CDR3 DNA sequence: TGTGCCAGCTTCTCCACAGGGGGCGACCGGGAGCAGTACTTC.